The sequence of this T cell receptor beta chain was determined in a study of blood T cell repertoires in COVID-19. Study-level background: Samples of COVID-19 (acute and convalescent) were obtained from the United States, Italy and Spain. PBMCs, B-cell-depleted T cells, or T cells were the source of the cDNA or gDNA that made up the material.

Original analysis: Reference gene primer amplification gave estimated nucleated cell counts. Sequenced by immunoSEQ multiplex PCR; TCRdb stores in-frame clones only, minus some. The V and J calls and clone size are taken from that table; D and trimming were inferred from the DNA. The profile shows around 85,000 clones, about 82% of them singletons. The sequenced sample consisted of peripheral blood. The origin of this receptor is a man aged 50 to 60 with active COVID-19.

CDR3 coding DNA: TGCAGCGTTGAAGCTGCGGGGACTTCAACTAATGAAAAACTGTTTTTT. Translation: CSVEAAGTSTNEKLFF. The J gene is TRBJ1-4, the V gene TRBV29-1; maybe TRBD1 (5 bases). CDR3 size: 16 residues. The germline V gene encodes CDR1 SQVTM and CDR2 ANQGSEA. The V gene lost 1 base and the J gene lost 0 bases, with 12 bases spanning the gap. The full variable domain, in which reference TRBV29-1 and TRBJ1-4 provide the parts outside the CDR3, is SAVISQKPSRDICQRGTSLTIQCQVDSQVTMMFWYRQQPGQSLTLIATANQGSEATYESGFVIDKFPISRPNLTFSTLTVSNMSPEDSSIYLCSVEAAGTSTNEKLFFGSGTQLSVL.